The rows below give T cell receptor beta chains drawn from one sample of a study of OX40 agonist ivuxolimab in advanced cancers. Produced via immunoSEQ multiplex PCR; TCRdb's table is partial and in-frame only. The sample shows 55,000 to 85,000 clones, more than 80% of them seen only once. The starting material was CD4+ or CD8+ T cells sorted from blood, obtained in a trial of the OX40 agonist ivuxolimab. These receptors were collected from an adult with an advanced solid tumor such as melanoma, head and neck, liver or kidney cancer. Each CDR3 is given with its conserved first and last residue. A D gene is named only where the DNA matches it firmly.

J,D,V,CDR3
TRBJ2-2,TRBD1,TRBV11-3,CASSNTGQGATGELFF
TRBJ2-1,TRBD1,TRBV6-5,CASSFWTGGQNEQFF
TRBJ1-2,NA,TRBV30,CAPPRGDGYTF
TRBJ1-5,NA,TRBV28,CASSKQNNQPQHF
TRBJ2-7,TRBD1,TRBV29-1,CSVLRQGSYEQYF
TRBJ2-3,TRBD2,TRBV18,CASSPGLAGGQSSDTQYF
TRBJ1-2,NA,TRBV6-5,CASSADRSGYGYTF
TRBJ2-2,NA,TRBV6-1,CASSDNWGVGTGELFF
TRBJ2-7,NA,TRBV30,CAWDKDGRSEQYF
TRBJ2-5,NA,TRBV4-2,CASSQDLSGETQYF
TRBJ1-5,TRBD1,TRBV5-5,CASSSGTGGGQPQHF
TRBJ2-7,NA,TRBV2,CASSGLFAPYEQYF
TRBJ1-2,NA,TRBV19,CASSTAGTSYGYTF
TRBJ2-1,TRBD2,TRBV7-9,CASSPLAANNEQFF
TRBJ2-7,NA,TRBV18,CASSRETYEQYF
TRBJ1-1,TRBD1,TRBV6-5,CASSGTGSEAFF
TRBJ1-3,NA,TRBV6-6,CASSYEGQWHTIYF
TRBJ2-1,TRBD2,TRBV11-1,CASSLFSGGENEQFF
TRBJ1-6,NA,TRBV6-1,CASSEAREGSPLHF
TRBJ1-2,TRBD1,TRBV19,CASSMMTGDGYTF
TRBJ2-5,NA,TRBV4-2,CASSQDGFQETQYF
TRBJ2-3,NA,TRBV9,CASSVEQGVSDTQYF
TRBJ2-3,NA,TRBV19,CASSTQSASTDTQYF
TRBJ2-1,NA,TRBV7-3,CASSLGTDKRNEQFF
TRBJ1-1,TRBD1,TRBV29-1,CSGVRGHGNTEAFF
TRBJ2-5,NA,TRBV28,CASGRQETQYF
TRBJ1-4,TRBD1,TRBV18,CASSTNRGVNEKLFF
TRBJ2-7,TRBD2,TRBV2,CASSEILAGGEQYF
TRBJ2-7,TRBD1,TRBV19,CASSISGQANEQYF
TRBJ2-5,NA,TRBV9,CASSVVEIMGTQYF
TRBJ2-1,TRBD2,TRBV19,CASSITLAGGPEYEQFF
TRBJ2-3,NA,TRBV2,CASSPADTQYF
TRBJ1-2,TRBD1,TRBV7-4,CASSPLDRGVGYTF
TRBJ1-2,TRBD1,TRBV5-4,CASRNRTGNNYGYTF
TRBJ1-3,NA,TRBV4-3,CASSPRRGATGNTIYF
TRBJ1-1,TRBD1,TRBV27,CATRTGTGAIRAFF
TRBJ1-2,NA,TRBV14,CASSQDRQYNYGYTF